This T cell receptor (beta chain) was captured by sequencing in a study of T cells after posttransplantation cyclophosphamide. Study-wide points: Later post-transplant blood repertoires were often dominated by donor CD8+ memory clones. TRB overlap between skin or GI tissue T cells and blood was limited. After PTCy, TRB diversity resembled that of CNI/methotrexate controls.

Germline CDR1 is MNHEY and CDR2 is SVGAGI. V was pared by 7 bases and J by 0 bases, with 9 bases between. The CDR3 is 13 amino acids. Repertoires were generated with immunoSEQ multiplex PCR, while TCRdb's copy carries only in-frame clones and drops some. The sample has tens of thousands of clones, about 82% seen once. The sample holds one count of this clone. Its antigen is as yet unknown. V usage is TRBV6-5 and J usage is TRBJ1-2; maybe TRBD1 (6 bases). The clonotype comes from a man aged 25-45 years with a blood cancer, CMV-positive, and with a related stem cell donor. What was sequenced was PBMCs. The CDR3 region is CASTRDTNYGYTF. The CDR3 DNA reads as TGTGCCAGCACCCGGGACACTAACTATGGCTACACCTTC.